What follows is one TCR beta chain and its context. No antigen is known for it. One end of the junction fails to match germline, which may point to a read error. The sample originates from a study of identifying expanded T cells in peripheral blood (dated by TCRdb to the late 2010s). In the study overall: Technical replicates were generated by sequencing separate aliquots of the same genomic DNA pool, with four replicates compared pairwise. The study at large found these results: The authors expected that biological variance in healthy repertoires might rise further over much longer intervals, such as months to years. About 1.1 differentially abundant clones were flagged by the binomial model between technical replicates, whereas about 16 and 20 were flagged over around two weeks and four weeks, respectively. Across all healthy-donor time intervals, the beta-binomial model significantly lowered both the number of clones called differentially abundant and the false-positive rate. In all healthy donors, the variance in clone template counts between samples taken around two weeks apart rose significantly as total template count increased.

No immune events such as infections were documented for the healthy donors during the collection period. To calibrate time-dependent variance in a beta-binomial model of T-cell clone differential abundance, blood repertoires from healthy donors were used as a training cohort. The training cohort was composed of approximately 10 healthy donors, 3 female and 7 male. On average the donors were 43 years old, and their ages spanned roughly 29 to 70 years. Whole blood was collected from each healthy donor at three time points spaced approximately 2 weeks apart and obtained from a commercial supplier. Genomic DNA was extracted from unsorted whole blood for immunosequencing. The immunoSEQ Assay, which uses bias-controlled multiplex PCR amplification of genomic DNA, was used to profile TCRbeta CDR3 regions. The original methods were these. To quantify the absolute abundance of each unique TCRbeta CDR3 region, the sequences were collapsed and filtered. Differential abundance was tested with a binomial (Fisher-equivalent) model and with a beta-binomial model adding time-dependent variance fitted from healthy donors. Clones with fewer than 5 combined templates were removed, and a clone was called differentially abundant if the clone's Benjamini-Hochberg FDR was below 0.01. Beta-binomial variance was modeled as a function of total template count across the two samples using the form v = (b*log(k)+a)^2. This immuneACCESS table, as held by TCRdb, lists in-frame sequences with V and J called but not all clones. Of the missing ones, under half trace to an unresolved V gene in checked studies; the others have no known cause. The V and J calls and clone size come from that table; D and trimming were worked out from the DNA. In all, the sample holds about 58,000 clones, and approximately 89% of those were seen once. Jointly, the top ten make up roughly 3.5% of the sample.

The CDR3 runs 13 residues from the cysteine to the phenylalanine. CDR3 DNA only is kept here, 39 bases in frame from base 1. From the germline V gene, CDR1 is WSHSY and CDR2 is SAAADI. Sample: blood. Here the chain combines TRBV10-2 and TRBJ2-7, and TRBD2 aligns with 8 junction nucleotides. The source of this sequence is a person aged 18 to 75 in good health. The DNA sequence is as follows: TGCGCCAGCGGTGAGCGGGGGCTCTACGAGCAGTACTTC. Its translation reads: CASGERGLYEQYF.